The 20 T cell receptor beta chains given below trace back to one sample, sequenced in a study of spatial heterogeneity in lung cancer. Time point denoted: blood at routine non-recurrence follow-up after resection. From the 5' RACE reads, TCRdb called clonotypes with MiXCR, one entry per CDR3 protein. This sample has around 10,000 distinct CDR3 sequences, with roughly 22% found just once. The sample consisted of PBMCs, taken at follow-up. The receptors were gathered from a male donor with early-stage non-small cell lung cancer.

In this sample, this clonotype turned up many times. This chain uses TRBV4-2 with TRBJ2-5, with TRBD1 matching 7 bases. V was pared by 4 bases and J by 2 bases, with 4 bases of the junction left unmatched. This CDR3 is 14 amino acids long. From germline, CDR1 is LGHNA and CDR2 YNFKEQ. The CDR3 region has the DNA TGTGCCAGCAGCCCGGGACAGAGACAAGAGACCCAGTACTTC. Translating gives CASSPGQRQETQYF.

The CDR3 here is CASSPSPGQGIHEQYF. CDR3 nucleotides: TGTGCCAGCAGTCCGTCTCCGGGACAGGGGATCCACGAGCAGTACTTC. The genes are TRBV6-2 or TRBV6-3 and TRBJ2-7; TRBD1 matches 10 bases. This CDR3 has 16 residues. Trimming took 5 bases from V and 5 from J; bases not matched to a gene: 12. The V gene's germline CDR1 is MNHEY and CDR2 SVGEGT.

V usage is TRBV11-2 and J usage is TRBJ2-3; D gene ambiguous. The germline V gene has CDR1 SGHAT and CDR2 FQNNGV. CDR3 length equals 13 residues. V dropped 4 bases and J dropped 4 bases, with 9 bases sitting between them. The CDR3 DNA follows: TGTGCCAGCAGCTCAGACGTGGCAGATACGCAGTATTTT. This gives the protein CASSSDVADTQYF.

This clonotype was counted many times. This sequence joins TRBV10-3 and TRBJ2-1, with TRBD2 identical over 9 bases. V was clipped by 4 bases and J by 7 bases; unmatched bases: 8. In germline, CDR1 is ENHRY, CDR2 SYGVKD. This CDR3 region has 15 residues. The CDR3 DNA is TGTGCCATCAGTGCCTCTAGCGGGATAGGAAATGAGCAGTTCTTC. Residues: CAISASSGIGNEQFF.

This clonotype was picked up many times. V usage is TRBV2 and J usage is TRBJ2-7, with 13 positions matching TRBD2. CDR1 SNHLY and CDR2 FYNNEI come from the germline V gene. The V gene end was trimmed by 4 bases and the J gene end by 6 bases; junction bases not matched to a gene: 6. CDR3 length: 15 residues. The CDR3 sequence is CASSARTSGSSEQYF. CDR3 DNA sequence: TGTGCCAGCAGTGCCCGGACTAGCGGGAGCAGCGAGCAGTACTTC.

Many counts were recorded for this clonotype. The CDR3 nucleotides read TGCAGCGTTGCGGGACAGGGGGCAGGGGAGACCCAGTACTTC. Translation: CSVAGQGAGETQYF. The J gene is TRBJ2-5, the V gene TRBV29-1; 12 bases match TRBD1. Looked up from germline, CDR1 is SQVTM and CDR2 is ANQGSEA. With V trimmed by 4 bases and J by 5 bases, 5 bases remained unmatched. The CDR3 runs 14 residues. Complete variable domain (other parts from reference TRBV29-1 and TRBJ2-5): SAVISQKPSRDICQRGTSLTIQCQVDSQVTMMFWYRQQPGQSLTLIATANQGSEATYESGFVIDKFPISRPNLTFSTLTVSNMSPEDSSIYLCSVAGQGAGETQYFGPGTRLLVL.

This clonotype was seen more than once but under ten times. The chain joins TRBV27 to TRBJ2-2; D perhaps matches TRBD1 (5 bases). Deletions cut 7 bases from V and 5 bases from J, with 20 bases between. CDR3 length: 16 amino acids. Germline assignment: CDR1 MNHEY and CDR2 SMNVEV (reference sequence). The CDR3 DNA follows: TGTGCCAGCACCCCTCTTGGGGCCCCCGAAACCGGGGAGCTGTTTTTT. It translates to CASTPLGAPETGELFF.

The table lists this clonotype with a few counts. The chain recombines TRBV18 with TRBJ1-6; no definite D call. This CDR3 region has 13 residues. With 3 bases removed from V and 9 bases from J, the gap between germline ends came to 9 bases. Germline values: CDR1 KGHSH, CDR2 LQKENI. CDR3 bases: TGTGCCAGCTCACCGTCCGAGGGTTCACCCCTCCACTTT. Its translation: CASSPSEGSPLHF. The full variable domain, completed using reference TRBV18 and TRBJ1-6, is NAGVMQNPRHLVRRRGQEARLRCSPMKGHSHVYWYRQLPEEGLKFMVYLQKENIIDESGMPKERFSAEFPKEGPSILRIQQVVRGDSAAYFCASSPSEGSPLHFGNGTRLTVT.

This clonotype has at least ten counts. The rearrangement joins TRBV29-1 to TRBJ1-1; 7 nucleotides align to TRBD1. V was pared by 6 bases and J by 1 base, with 8 bases of the junction left unmatched. The length of the CDR3 is 14 residues. Germline V gene sequence: CDR1 SQVTM, CDR2 ANQGSEA. The CDR3 nucleotides read TGCAGCGTCGAACTGGGACAGCGGAACACTGAAGCTTTCTTT. Translated: CSVELGQRNTEAFF.

V and J are TRBV11-2 and TRBJ1-4, with 7 bases matching TRBD1. The length of the CDR3 is 16 residues. The ends lost 6 bases at V and 3 bases at J; junction bases unmatched: 10. From germline, CDR1 is SGHAT and CDR2 FQNNGV. The CDR3 loop is CASRLGRGQSNEKLFF. The CDR3 DNA follows: TGTGCCAGCAGGCTGGGAAGGGGGCAGTCTAATGAAAAACTGTTTTTT.

About this clonotype: Just one base apart from a much larger clone, this may be a read error. The V and J genes are TRBV12-3 or TRBV12-4 and TRBJ2-7; maybe TRBD2 (6 bases). The V end lost 8 bases, the J end lost 2 bases, and 19 bases lay between the germline ends. The CDR3 has 15 residues. CDR3 bases: TGTGCCAGCTGTCCATCGGGACTGCCTCCCTACGAGCAGTACTTC. Encoded protein: CASCPSGLPPYEQYF.

This clonotype turned up a few times. This chain connects TRBV4-1 to TRBJ1-2, with D uncertain. Trimming left V 0 bases short and J 8 bases short, with 13 bases between. This CDR3 contains 14 residues. Germline loops: CDR1 MGHRA, CDR2 YSYEKL. In DNA, the CDR3 is TGCGCCAGCAGCCAAGATCTCACAAAAGGGGGCTACACCTTC. It is translated as CASSQDLTKGGYTF.

This clonotype appeared many times. The V call is TRBV10-2, the J call TRBJ1-6; D might be TRBD1 (5 bases). The CDR3 sequence is 15 residues long. Trimming removed 3 bases at V and 6 bases at J, with 12 bases between. CDR1 WSHSY and CDR2 SAAADI come from the germline V gene. The DNA of the CDR3 is TGCGCCAGCAGTGAACCGGGACGGCTTAATTCACCCCTCCACTTT. Protein: CASSEPGRLNSPLHF.

The V and J genes are TRBV15 and TRBJ2-2; perhaps TRBD1 as D (6 bases). Trimming cost V 3 bases and J 2 bases, with 16 bases left between them. The germline V gene has CDR1 LNHNV and CDR2 YYDKDF (reference sequence). CDR3 length equals 17 residues. The CDR3 sequence is CATSSLPTGFNTGELFF. The CDR3 DNA follows: TGTGCCACCAGCAGCCTCCCCACAGGGTTTAACACCGGGGAGCTGTTTTTT.

This clonotype was recorded many times. This chain uses TRBV11-2 with TRBJ1-1, with unresolved D. CDR1 and CDR2 from the germline V gene are SGHAT and FQNNGV. Trimming removed 3 bases from V and 10 bases from J, with 15 bases in between. The CDR3 extends over 13 amino acids. The CDR3 is CASSFGAGLGAFF. The CDR3 DNA follows: TGTGCCAGCAGCTTCGGAGCAGGCCTGGGAGCTTTCTTT.

This clonotype was seen repeatedly, ten times or more. The V and J genes are TRBV7-7 and TRBJ2-1; 11 bases are shared with TRBD2. V shed 3 bases and J 4 bases; nucleotides not matched to a gene: 5. The CDR3 is made up of 16 amino acids. CDR1 is SSHAT and CDR2 is FNYEAQ in the germline V gene (reference sequence). The CDR3 region has the DNA TGTGCCAGCAGCTTCGGGGGACTAGCGGATTACAATGAGCAGTTCTTC. Its translation is CASSFGGLADYNEQFF.

This rearrangement joins TRBV6-1 to TRBJ1-1; no definite D call. The CDR3 is made up of 15 amino acids. Germline V gene lookup returns CDR1 MNHNS and CDR2 SASEGT. V gave up 2 bases and J gave up 3 bases, with 13 bases separating them. The CDR3 nucleotides read TGTGCCAGCAGTGAACTCCTGGCCGGGCACACTGAAGCTTTCTTT. Translation gives CASSELLAGHTEAFF.

This chain links TRBV3-1 with TRBJ2-1; D is uncertain. V was pared by 0 bases and J by 6 bases, with 3 bases between. The CDR3 runs 12 residues. CDR1 and CDR2 from the germline V gene are LGHDT and YNNKEL (reference sequence). The CDR3 DNA follows: TGTGCCAGCAGCCAAGAGACCAATGAGCAGTTCTTC. This translates into CASSQETNEQFF.

This clonotype was counted only a few times. The rearrangement joins TRBV28 to TRBJ2-7; D is ambiguous. CDR3 length: 11 residues. The germline V gene encodes CDR1 MDHEN and CDR2 SYDVKM. V was clipped by 10 bases and J by 4 bases, with 11 bases between them. CDR3: CAIQWGYEQYF. For the CDR3, the DNA is TGTGCCATACAATGGGGTTACGAGCAGTACTTC.

This clonotype was detected many times. The chain recombines TRBV4-2 with TRBJ1-1; D perhaps matches TRBD1 (5 bases). Trimming cost V 7 bases and J 0 bases, with 15 bases left between them. The CDR3 has 15 amino acids. The germline gives CDR1 LGHNA, CDR2 YNFKEQ. CDR3 sequence reads: CASTGTAGMNTEAFF. The CDR3 nucleotides are TGTGCCAGCACGGGGACGGCAGGGATGAACACTGAAGCTTTCTTT.